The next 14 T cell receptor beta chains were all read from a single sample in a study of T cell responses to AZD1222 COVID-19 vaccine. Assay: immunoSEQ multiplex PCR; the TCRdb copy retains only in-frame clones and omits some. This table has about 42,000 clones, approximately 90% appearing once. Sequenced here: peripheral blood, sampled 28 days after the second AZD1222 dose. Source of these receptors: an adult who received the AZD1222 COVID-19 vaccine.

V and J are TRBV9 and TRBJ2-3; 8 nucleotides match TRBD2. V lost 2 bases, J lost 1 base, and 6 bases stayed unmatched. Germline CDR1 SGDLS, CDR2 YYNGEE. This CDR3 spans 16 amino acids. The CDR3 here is CASSVGPTSGTDTQYF. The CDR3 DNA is TGTGCCAGCAGCGTTGGCCCGACTAGCGGCACAGATACGCAGTATTTT.

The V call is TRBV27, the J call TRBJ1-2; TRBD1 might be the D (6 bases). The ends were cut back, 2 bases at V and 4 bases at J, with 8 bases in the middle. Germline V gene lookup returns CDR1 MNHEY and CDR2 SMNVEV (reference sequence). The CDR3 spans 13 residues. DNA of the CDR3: TGTGCCAGCAGTTTAGACAGGACCTATGGCTACACCTTC. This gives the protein CASSLDRTYGYTF.

The DNA for the CDR3 is TGTGCCAGCGTGGGCACCCTAAGGGACACTGAAGCTTTCTTT. It encodes CASVGTLRDTEAFF. The V gene is TRBV6-5, the J gene TRBJ1-1, with no clear D. CDR3 length: 14 amino acids. The V end lost 8 bases, the J end lost 3 bases, and 16 bases lay between the germline ends. Germline lookup yields CDR1 MNHEY and CDR2 SVGAGI.

CDR3 sequence reads: CASSTGGTNTGELFF. The CDR3 region has the DNA TGTGCCAGTTCGACAGGGGGTACGAACACCGGGGAGCTGTTTTTT. V gene TRBV19 combines with J gene TRBJ2-2; 9 nucleotides align to TRBD1. The CDR3 consists of 15 residues. CDR1 and CDR2 from the germline V gene are LNHDA and SQIVND (reference sequence). V was clipped by 8 bases and J by 0 bases; unmatched bases: 4.

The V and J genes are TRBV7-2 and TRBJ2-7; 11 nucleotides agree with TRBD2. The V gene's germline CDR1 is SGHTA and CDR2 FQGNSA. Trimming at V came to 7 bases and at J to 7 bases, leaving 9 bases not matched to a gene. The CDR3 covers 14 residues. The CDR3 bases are TGTGCCAGCAAAATAGCGGGAGGGCCCGGGGAGCAGTACTTC. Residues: CASKIAGGPGEQYF.

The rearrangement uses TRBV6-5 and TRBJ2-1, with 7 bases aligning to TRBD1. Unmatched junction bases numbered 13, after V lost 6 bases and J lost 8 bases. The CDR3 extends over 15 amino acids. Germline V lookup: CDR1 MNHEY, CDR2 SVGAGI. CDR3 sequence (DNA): TGTGCCAGCAGCACCGGTGGCAGGGGGTCGGATGAGCAGTTCTTC. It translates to CASSTGGRGSDEQFF.

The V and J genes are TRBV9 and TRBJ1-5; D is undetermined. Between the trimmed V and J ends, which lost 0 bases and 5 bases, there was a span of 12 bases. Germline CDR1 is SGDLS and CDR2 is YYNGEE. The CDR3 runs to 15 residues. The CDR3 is CASSVGAGWDQPQHF. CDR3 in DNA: TGTGCCAGCAGCGTAGGGGCAGGTTGGGATCAGCCCCAGCATTTT. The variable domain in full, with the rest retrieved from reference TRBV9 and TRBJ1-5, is DSGVTQTPKHLITATGQRVTLRCSPRSGDLSVYWYQQSLDQGLQFLIQYYNGEERAKGNILERFSAQQFPDLHSELNLSSLELGDSALYFCASSVGAGWDQPQHFGDGTRLSIL.

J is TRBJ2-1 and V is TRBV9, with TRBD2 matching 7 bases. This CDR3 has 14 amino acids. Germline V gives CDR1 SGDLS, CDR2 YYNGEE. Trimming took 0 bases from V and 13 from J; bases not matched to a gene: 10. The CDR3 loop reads CASSVGLAEGPQFF. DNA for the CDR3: TGTGCCAGCAGCGTAGGGCTAGCGGAGGGACCCCAGTTCTTC.

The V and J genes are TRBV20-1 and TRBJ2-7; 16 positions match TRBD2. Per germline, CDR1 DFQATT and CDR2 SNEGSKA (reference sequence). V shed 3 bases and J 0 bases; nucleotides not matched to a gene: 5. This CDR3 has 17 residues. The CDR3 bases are TGCAGTGCTAGTAAGGGACTAGCGGGAGGGTTCTCCTACGAGCAGTACTTC. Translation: CSASKGLAGGFSYEQYF.

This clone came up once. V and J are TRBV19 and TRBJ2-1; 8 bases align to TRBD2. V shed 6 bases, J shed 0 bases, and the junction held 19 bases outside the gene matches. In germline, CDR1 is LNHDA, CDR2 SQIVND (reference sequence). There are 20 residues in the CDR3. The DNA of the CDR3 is TGTGCCAGTAGCCGCCTCCGGCTAGCGGGCGAATTAAGCTCCTACAATGAGCAGTTCTTC. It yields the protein CASSRLRLAGELSSYNEQFF.

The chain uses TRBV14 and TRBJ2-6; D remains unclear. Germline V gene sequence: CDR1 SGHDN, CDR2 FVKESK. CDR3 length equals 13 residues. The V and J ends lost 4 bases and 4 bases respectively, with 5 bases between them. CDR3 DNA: TGTGCCAGCAGCCCCGAGGGGGCCAACGTCCTGACTTTC. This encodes CASSPEGANVLTF.

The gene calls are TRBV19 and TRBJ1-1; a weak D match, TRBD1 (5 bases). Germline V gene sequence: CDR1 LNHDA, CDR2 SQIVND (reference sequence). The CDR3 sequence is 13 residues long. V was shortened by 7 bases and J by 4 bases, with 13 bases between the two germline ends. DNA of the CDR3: TGTGCCAGTACCCGAAGGGGTAGCACTGAAGCTTTCTTT. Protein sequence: CASTRRGSTEAFF.

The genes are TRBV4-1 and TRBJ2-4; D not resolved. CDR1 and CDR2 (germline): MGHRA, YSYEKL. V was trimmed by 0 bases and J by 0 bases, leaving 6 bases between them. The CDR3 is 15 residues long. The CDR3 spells CASSQDVLAKNIQYF. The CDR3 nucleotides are TGCGCCAGCAGCCAAGATGTATTAGCCAAAAACATTCAGTACTTC.

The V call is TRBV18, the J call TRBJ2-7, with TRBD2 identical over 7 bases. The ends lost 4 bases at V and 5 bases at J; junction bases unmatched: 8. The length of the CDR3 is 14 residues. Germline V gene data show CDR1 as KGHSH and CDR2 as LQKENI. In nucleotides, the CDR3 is TGTGCCAGCTCACGGGGCAGCGGGACGAACGAGCAGTACTTC. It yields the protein CASSRGSGTNEQYF.